The rows below give T cell receptor beta chains drawn from one sample of a study of T cells in Graves' hyperthyroidism and ophthalmopathy. Each CDR3 protein is one row after TCRdb ran MiXCR on the multiplex PCR reads. The sample includes 340,000 or so distinct CDR3 sequences, approximately 22% of them seen just once. Sequenced: blood. The receptor source for this set is a woman aged 45 to 65 with Graves' hyperthyroidism. CDR3s include the opening cysteine and the closing phenylalanine or tryptophan. Each record gives: D gene, J gene, V gene, clone size, CDR3 protein, CDR3 DNA. D genes are given only for firm matches. Not every row has a clone size; where given, it reads once, few, many or a size class.

>TRBD1|TRBJ2-5|TRBV29-1|many
CSVEAGRGRETQYF
TGCAGCGTTGAAGCCGGCAGGGGGCGAGAGACCCAGTACTTC
>-|TRBJ2-1|TRBV11-2|few
CASSFGDEQFF
TGTGCCAGCAGCTTCGGAGATGAGCAGTTCTTC
>-|TRBJ2-3|TRBV2|-
CASSRRGGGTSTDTQYF
TGTGCCAGCAGCCGACGCGGTGGCGGGACGAGCACAGATACGCAGTATTTT
>-|TRBJ1-6|TRBV5-5|many
CASSRTGQPYNSPLHF
TGTGCCAGCAGCCGCACAGGACAGCCCTATAATTCACCCCTCCACTTT
>TRBD2|TRBJ2-2|TRBV20-1|many
CSVPSGRANGELFF
TGCAGTGTTCCTAGCGGGAGGGCAAACGGGGAGCTGTTTTTT
>-|TRBJ1-1|TRBV13|many
CASKYAGPQGANTEAFF
TGTGCCAGCAAGTATGCGGGGCCACAAGGTGCGAACACTGAAGCTTTCTTT
>TRBD2|TRBJ2-1|TRBV5-1|many
CASSATGTSGINEQFF
TGCGCCAGCAGCGCAACCGGGACTAGCGGGATCAATGAGCAGTTCTTC
>-|TRBJ2-7|TRBV28|many
CASSPYGWDGAYEQYF
TGTGCCAGCAGCCCCTATGGGTGGGATGGGGCCTACGAGCAGTACTTC
>-|TRBJ2-1|TRBV30|many
CAWSVGAWYNEQFF
TGTGCCTGGAGTGTCGGGGCTTGGTACAATGAGCAGTTCTTC
>-|TRBJ2-7|TRBV2|many
CASSHPGVTYEQYF
TGTGCCAGCAGTCATCCGGGAGTTACCTACGAGCAGTACTTC
>-|TRBJ2-2|TRBV6-1|few
CASRRPGTTNTGELFF
TGTGCCAGCAGACGACCTGGGACCACTAACACCGGGGAGCTGTTTTTT
>-|TRBJ2-7|TRBV24-1|-
CATGAGMNEQYF
TGTGCCACAGGGGCGGGGATGAACGAGCAGTACTTC
>-|TRBJ1-4|TRBV9|-
CASSAQRPLRRLYEKLFF
TGTGCCAGCAGCGCCCAAAGACCCCTCAGGCGGCTGTATGAAAAACTGTTTTTT
>-|TRBJ2-6|TRBV6-5|-
CASSYDTVSGANVLTF
TGTGCCAGCAGTTACGATACAGTGTCTGGGGCCAACGTCCTGACTTTC
>-|TRBJ2-5|TRBV9|many
CASSKTDQETQYF
TGTGCCAGCAGCAAGACAGACCAAGAGACCCAGTACTTC
>TRBD2|TRBJ2-1|TRBV2|many
CASAGTSVNEQFF
TGTGCCAGCGCCGGGACTAGCGTTAATGAGCAGTTCTTC
>TRBD2|TRBJ2-2|TRBV6-9|-
CASSYARLAANTGELFF
TGTGCCAGCAGTTACGCGCGGCTAGCGGCCAACACCGGGGAGCTGTTTTTT
>-|TRBJ2-3|TRBV5-1|-
CASSRDLATTDTQYF
TGCGCCAGCAGCAGGGACCTTGCTACCACAGATACGCAGTATTTT
>-|TRBJ1-3|TRBV13|few
CASSFLTGAGGNTIYF
TGTGCCAGCAGCTTCCTTACGGGCGCGGGTGGAAACACCATATATTTT
>TRBD1|TRBJ2-5|TRBV30|-
CAWSRDRGREETQYF
TGTGCCTGGAGTAGGGACAGGGGGCGGGAAGAGACCCAGTACTTC
>-|TRBJ1-5|TRBV29-1|-
CSVAHYSNQPQHF
TGCAGCGTTGCCCATTATAGCAATCAGCCCCAGCATTTT
>TRBD1|TRBJ2-3|TRBV2|once
CASSELRTGAGTDTQYF
TGTGCCAGCAGTGAACTCAGGACAGGGGCCGGCACAGATACGCAGTATTTT
>TRBD1|TRBJ2-4|TRBV20-1|-
CSASPPQGHIQYF
TGCAGTGCTAGTCCCCCACAGGGGCACATTCAGTACTTC
>-|TRBJ2-7|TRBV5-1|many
CASSLEGVVDEQYF
TGCGCCAGCAGCTTGGAGGGGGTAGTGGACGAGCAGTACTTC
>-|TRBJ1-5|TRBV12-3/TRBV12-4|-
CASTFDPRRGLYSNQPQHF
TGTGCCAGCACTTTCGACCCTCGGCGGGGTCTTTATAGCAATCAGCCCCAGCATTTT
>TRBD2|TRBJ2-7|TRBV5-1|many
CASSLARGDEQYF
TGCGCCAGCAGCTTGGCCCGGGGGGACGAGCAGTACTTC
>-|TRBJ2-2|TRBV12-3/TRBV12-4|-
CASSQRLSHGELFF
TGTGCCAGCAGTCAACGGCTTAGCCACGGGGAGCTGTTTTTT
>-|TRBJ1-2|TRBV7-9|many
CASSSENNYGYTF
TGTGCCAGCAGCTCGGAGAATAACTATGGCTACACCTTC
>-|TRBJ2-1|TRBV18|-
CASSPPSQTSPYNEQFF
TGTGCCAGCTCACCACCGAGCCAGACTTCACCCTACAATGAGCAGTTCTTC
>-|TRBJ2-5|TRBV12-3/TRBV12-4|-
CASSLYLETQYF
TGTGCCAGCAGTTTATATCTTGAGACCCAGTACTTC
>-|TRBJ1-5|TRBV20-1|-
CSASETGGNQPQHF
TGCAGTGCTAGCGAGACCGGCGGCAATCAGCCCCAGCATTTT
>-|TRBJ2-3|TRBV20-1|many
CSATGLGSTDTQYF
TGCAGTGCTACTGGACTCGGGAGCACAGATACGCAGTATTTT
>-|TRBJ1-1|TRBV5-1|-
CASSPGGTMNTEAFF
TGCGCCAGCAGCCCCGGCGGCACCATGAACACTGAAGCTTTCTTT
>TRBD2|TRBJ2-1|TRBV12-5|-
CASGSTQRAGFYNEQFF
TGTGCTAGTGGTTCAACCCAACGAGCGGGATTCTACAATGAGCAGTTCTTC
>-|TRBJ1-6|TRBV5-6|-
CASSAYLGSPLHF
TGTGCCAGCAGCGCCTACTTGGGTTCACCCCTCCACTTT
>TRBD1|TRBJ2-3|TRBV20-1|many
CSARRQGAKDTQYF
TGCAGTGCTAGAAGACAGGGGGCGAAAGATACGCAGTATTTT
>TRBD1|TRBJ2-5|TRBV6-2/TRBV6-3|many
CASRGQGAGETQYF
TGTGCCAGCAGAGGACAGGGGGCTGGAGAGACCCAGTACTTC